Listed here are 9 T cell receptor beta chains from one sample, sequenced in a study. TCRdb itself ran the RT-PCR reads through MiXCR, one entry per CDR3 protein. The table lists about 700,000 distinct CDR3 sequences, approximately 15% of them singletons. Sample: memory CD4+ T cells from blood. The receptors stem from a female donor in good health, serving as a healthy control.

V is TRBV7-2 and J is TRBJ1-6; tentatively, D is TRBD1 (6 bases). The CDR3 is 15 amino acids. The germline V gene has CDR1 SGHTA and CDR2 FQGNSA. Trimming shortened V by 1 base and J by 10 bases, and 14 bases separated the two germline ends. The CDR3 region is CASSLGGGGVSPLHF. The CDR3 coding sequence is TGTGCCAGCAGCTTAGGGGGAGGGGGGGTCTCACCCCTCCACTTT.

There are a few counts of this clonotype. The V and J genes are TRBV10-3 and TRBJ2-5, with 11 bases identical to TRBD1. The length of the CDR3 is 15 residues. Unmatched junction bases numbered 4, after V lost 4 bases and J lost 3 bases. Per germline, CDR1 ENHRY and CDR2 SYGVKD. The CDR3: CAISAGQGAEETQYF. The CDR3 DNA reads TGTGCCATCAGTGCTGGACAGGGGGCAGAAGAGACCCAGTACTTC.

In this sample, this clonotype turned up many times. This CDR3 reads CASRGTGQNTEAFF. CDR3 DNA: TGTGCCAGCAGGGGGACAGGTCAGAACACTGAAGCTTTCTTT. The rearrangement links TRBV12-3 or TRBV12-4 to TRBJ1-1, with 8 bases identical to TRBD1. With V trimmed by 6 bases and J by 1 base, 4 bases remained unmatched. CDR3 size: 14 residues.

There are a few counts of this clonotype. The genes are TRBV20-1 and TRBJ2-7; TRBD2 aligns across 8 bases. With 4 bases clipped from V and 3 bases from J, the junction kept 5 bases outside the gene matches. In germline, CDR1 is DFQATT, CDR2 SNEGSKA (reference sequence). The CDR3 loop spans 13 amino acids. CDR3 region: CSAKTGRDYEQYF. DNA of the CDR3: TGCAGTGCTAAGACCGGGAGGGACTACGAGCAGTACTTC.

The sample holds one count of this clonotype. The chain is built from TRBV7-8 and TRBJ1-2; D call uncertain. The CDR3 is 15 residues long. CDR1 and CDR2 (germline): SGHVS, FQNEAQ. V dropped 0 bases and J dropped 1 base, with 9 bases sitting between them. The CDR3 DNA reads as TGTGCCAGCAGCTTAGCGGGTCAGCTTAACTATGGCTACACCTTC. Translated, it gives CASSLAGQLNYGYTF.

Only a few counts were recorded for this clonotype. V is TRBV7-8 and J is TRBJ2-5; possibly TRBD1 for D (5 bases). The ends were cut back, 5 bases at V and 1 base at J, with 11 bases in the middle. The CDR3 runs to 14 residues. The germline V gene has CDR1 SGHVS and CDR2 FQNEAQ. CDR3 region: CASSMTEIQETQYF. CDR3 DNA: TGTGCCAGCAGCATGACAGAGATCCAAGAGACCCAGTACTTC.

The table lists this clonotype with many counts. Mismatch with germline at one junction end may stem from a read error. V usage is TRBV7-7 and J usage is TRBJ2-5; 13 bases map to TRBD2. The germline gives CDR1 SSHAT, CDR2 FNYEAQ (reference sequence). The CDR3 extends over 16 amino acids. CDR3 sequence reads: CASSFGTSGAQETQYF. The DNA for the CDR3 is TGTGCTAGCAGCTTCGGGACTAGCGGGGCCCAAGAGACCCAGTACTTC. Together with reference TRBV7-7 and TRBJ2-5, the CDR3 gives the full variable domain: GAGVSQSPRYKVTKRGQDVTLRCDPISSHATLYWYQQALGQGPEFLTYFNYEAQPDKSGLPSDRFSAERPEGSISTLTIQRTEQRDSAMYRCASSFGTSGAQETQYFGPGTRLLVL.

Many counts were recorded for this clonotype. The chain has TRBV24-1 and TRBJ2-5; 8 positions match TRBD2. The germline gives CDR1 KGHDR, CDR2 SFDVKD. With V trimmed by 3 bases and J by 2 bases, 7 bases remained unmatched. The CDR3 length is 16 residues. The CDR3 loop reads CATSDSEREPQETQYF. CDR3 nucleotide sequence: TGTGCCACCAGTGATAGCGAGCGGGAGCCACAAGAGACCCAGTACTTC.

The chain joins TRBV5-6 to TRBJ1-2, with D possibly being TRBD1 (5 bases). The CDR3 spans 13 residues. Looked up from germline, CDR1 is SGHDT and CDR2 is YYEEEE. Trimming left V 5 bases short and J 8 bases short, with 16 bases between. CDR3 nucleotide sequence: TGTGCCAGCAGTTTTGGGACCTCGTCGGGCTACACCTTC. This encodes CASSFGTSSGYTF.